Listed here is a single T cell receptor beta chain. Its antigen is still unknown. Base quality data are lacking; no much larger clone is found one base away. This record belongs to a study of blood T cell repertoires in COVID-19 (dated by TCRdb to about 2020). Background for the entire study: The collaborator samples originated in the United States, Italy and Spain and spanned the acute and convalescent phases of COVID-19. The prospective study material was composed of cDNA or gDNA derived from T cells, B-cell-depleted T cells, or PBMCs. The dataset comprised deeply sampled blood TCRbeta repertoires from subjects exposed to, actively infected with, or recovered from COVID-19. The repertoires were released in a freely available public database meant as a resource for research on the immune response to SARS-CoV-2. The samples were drawn from two sources: the first 160 participants of the ongoing ImmuneRACE study, and 950 to 1,500 subjects contributed by 6 global collaborators. The sample metadata nearly always contained a de-identified subject ID, COVID-19 status, age in years and sex. HLA class I and class II types, where available, came from metadata supplied by the sample provider rather than from assay-based typing.

The immunoSEQ Assay, a bias-controlled multiplex PCR, was used to amplify TCRbeta CDR3 regions from genomic DNA. The authors' pipeline ran thus. Nucleated cell counts per sample were estimated from amplification of reference gene primers within the assay. To quantify the absolute abundance of each unique TCRbeta CDR3 rearrangement, sequence reads were collapsed and filtered. For each sample, productive Simpson clonality was calculated as the square root of Simpson's diversity index over productive rearrangements. Not all clones reach the TCRdb copy of this immuneACCESS table, which keeps in-frame sequences only. Checked studies attribute under half of the gap to unresolved V genes and leave the rest unexplained. D and trimming come from the DNA, and the V and J calls and clone size come from that table. The sample table records about 68,000 clones; 75% to 85% of these occur just once. Around 41% of the sample is held by the ten biggest clonotypes.

CDR1 and CDR2, looked up from the germline V gene, are SGHRS and YFSETQ. The junction shows trimming of 6 bases on V and 0 bases on J, plus 16 bases between the germline ends. Including the terminal cysteine and phenylalanine, the CDR3 comprises 16 residues. CDR3 DNA only is kept here, 48 bases in frame from base 1. Broader findings and caveats from the paper: The quantity of clinical and demographic metadata differed by source and by participant and was supplied without curation.

The collaborating institutions used their own protocols to collect whole blood in K2EDTA tubes. For TCRbeta analysis, collaborator samples were shipped as frozen whole blood, as isolated PBMCs, or as DNA extracted from either sample type. The receptor was isolated from an older man with acute or convalescent COVID-19. The chain was built from TRBV5-1 and TRBJ2-1; the best D guess is TRBD1, with 5 bases matching. Specimen: peripheral blood. DNA sequence: TGCGCCAGCACGGAAGGGGTCTCGGGCTCCTACAATGAGCAGTTCTTC. The encoded protein is CASTEGVSGSYNEQFF.